The following is a T cell receptor beta chain sequence with its context. Its antigen is unknown. The junction does not match germline at one end; this may be a read error. TCRdb passed the PCR reads through MiXCR, listing each CDR3 protein once. Of 25,000 to 35,000 distinct CDR3 sequences listed, roughly 52% were seen once; the top ten hold about 12%. This record comes from a study of esophageal squamous cell carcinoma under preoperative chemotherapy. Study summary: Both tumor-infiltrating lymphocytes and peripheral blood T cells were profiled.

Study observations and caveats: After chemotherapy, TCR diversity rose significantly in peripheral T cells but not in tumor-infiltrating lymphocytes. Clonal contraction, more than amplification, hit abundant clones after paclitaxel-nedaplatin. Peripheral T cells migrating into the tumor appeared to partly supply post-treatment tumor-infiltrating lymphocytes.

Regarding time point: before preoperative PTX-NDP chemotherapy. Sampling was conducted from a patient given preoperative chemotherapy. This TCR was sampled from a human donor with esophageal squamous cell carcinoma. The donor label of this sample is uncertain.

This CDR3 reads CARSLALDTQYF. DNA for the CDR3: TGTGCCAGGAGCTTAGCGCTAGATACGCAGTATTTC. The gene calls are TRBV7-8 and TRBJ2-3, with D possibly matching TRBD2 (5 bases). Germline V gene sequence: CDR1 SGHVS, CDR2 FQNEAQ. The CDR3 has 12 amino acids.